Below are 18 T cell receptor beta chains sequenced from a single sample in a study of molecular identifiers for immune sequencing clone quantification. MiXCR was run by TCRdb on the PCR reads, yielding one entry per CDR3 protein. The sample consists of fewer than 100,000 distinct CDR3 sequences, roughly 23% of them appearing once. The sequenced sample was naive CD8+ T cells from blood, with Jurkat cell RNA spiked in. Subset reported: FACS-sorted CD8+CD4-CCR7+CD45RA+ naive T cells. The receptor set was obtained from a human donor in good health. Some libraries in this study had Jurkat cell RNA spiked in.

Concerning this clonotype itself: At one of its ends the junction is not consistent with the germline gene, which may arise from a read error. The CDR3 nucleotides read TGTGCCAGCAGCTTAGATGAGACAAAGAACACCGGGGTGCTGTTTTTT. It is translated as CASSLDETKNTGVLFF. V usage is TRBV7-9 and J usage is TRBJ2-2; tentative D call: TRBD2 (5 bases). This CDR3 spans 16 amino acids. CDR1 is SEHNR, CDR2 FQNEAQ, per germline (reference sequence).

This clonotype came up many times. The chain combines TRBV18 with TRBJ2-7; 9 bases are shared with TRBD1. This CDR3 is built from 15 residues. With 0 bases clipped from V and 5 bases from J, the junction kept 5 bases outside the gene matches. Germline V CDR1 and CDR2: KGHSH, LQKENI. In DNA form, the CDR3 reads TGTGCCAGCTCACCACCAACAGGGGGCCGTGACGAGCAGTACTTC. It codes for CASSPPTGGRDEQYF.

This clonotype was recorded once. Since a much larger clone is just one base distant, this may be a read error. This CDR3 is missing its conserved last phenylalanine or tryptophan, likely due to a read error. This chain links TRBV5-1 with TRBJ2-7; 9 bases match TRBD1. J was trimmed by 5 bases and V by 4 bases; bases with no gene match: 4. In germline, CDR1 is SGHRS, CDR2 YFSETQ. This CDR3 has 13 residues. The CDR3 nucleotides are TGCGCCAGCAGCCACGGACAGGGGAACGAGCAGTACCTC. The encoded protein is CASSHGQGNEQYL.

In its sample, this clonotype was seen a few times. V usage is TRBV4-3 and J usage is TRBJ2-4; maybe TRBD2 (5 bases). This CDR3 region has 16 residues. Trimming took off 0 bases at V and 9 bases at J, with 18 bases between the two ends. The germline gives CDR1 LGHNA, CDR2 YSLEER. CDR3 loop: CASSQDPVSSGFIQYF. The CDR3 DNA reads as TGCGCCAGCAGCCAAGATCCGGTCTCCTCGGGGTTCATTCAGTACTTC.

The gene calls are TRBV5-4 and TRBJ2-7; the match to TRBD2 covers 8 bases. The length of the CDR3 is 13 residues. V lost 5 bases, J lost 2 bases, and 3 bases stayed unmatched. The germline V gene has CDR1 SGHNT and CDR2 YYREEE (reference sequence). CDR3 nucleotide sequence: TGTGCCAGCAGTTCGGGGGGGACCTACGAGCAGTACTTC. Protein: CASSSGGTYEQYF.

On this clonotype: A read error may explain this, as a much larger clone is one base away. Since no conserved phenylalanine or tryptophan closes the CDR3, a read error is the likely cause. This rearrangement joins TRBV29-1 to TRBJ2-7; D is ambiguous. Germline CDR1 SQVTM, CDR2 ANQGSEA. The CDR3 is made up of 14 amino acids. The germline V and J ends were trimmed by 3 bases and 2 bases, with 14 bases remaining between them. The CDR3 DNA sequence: TGCAGCGTTGAGGTGGCGAGCGCCGCCTACGAGCAGTACCTC. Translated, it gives CSVEVASAAYEQYL.

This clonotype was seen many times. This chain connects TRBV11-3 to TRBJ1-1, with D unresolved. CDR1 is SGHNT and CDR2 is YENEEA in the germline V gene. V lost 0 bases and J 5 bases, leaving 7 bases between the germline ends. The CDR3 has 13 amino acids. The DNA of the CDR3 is TGTGCCAGCAGCTTAGATGACGGAACTGAAGCTTTCTTT. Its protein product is CASSLDDGTEAFF.

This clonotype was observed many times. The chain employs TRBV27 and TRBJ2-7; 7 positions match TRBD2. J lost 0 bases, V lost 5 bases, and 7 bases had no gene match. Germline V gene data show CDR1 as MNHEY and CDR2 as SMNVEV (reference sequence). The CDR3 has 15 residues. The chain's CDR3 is CASSSTSANSYEQYF. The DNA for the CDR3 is TGTGCCAGCAGTAGTACTAGCGCCAACTCCTACGAGCAGTACTTC.

This CDR3 reads CAWALTGGTEAFF. CDR3 DNA sequence: TGTGCCTGGGCATTGACAGGGGGGACTGAAGCTTTCTTT. The chain has TRBV30 and TRBJ1-1, with 9 bases aligning to TRBD1. The CDR3 totals 13 residues. V dropped 5 bases and J dropped 5; count of bases not matched to a gene: 6. Germline CDR1 is GTSNPN and CDR2 is SVGIG (reference sequence).

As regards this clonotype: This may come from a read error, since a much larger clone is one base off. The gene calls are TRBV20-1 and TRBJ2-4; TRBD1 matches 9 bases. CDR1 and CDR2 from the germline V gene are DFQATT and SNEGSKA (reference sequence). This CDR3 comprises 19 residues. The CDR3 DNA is TGCGGTGCTAGACTCCTGACGGGACAGGGAGTCTTAGCCAAAAACATTCAGTACTTC. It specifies CGARLLTGQGVLAKNIQYF.

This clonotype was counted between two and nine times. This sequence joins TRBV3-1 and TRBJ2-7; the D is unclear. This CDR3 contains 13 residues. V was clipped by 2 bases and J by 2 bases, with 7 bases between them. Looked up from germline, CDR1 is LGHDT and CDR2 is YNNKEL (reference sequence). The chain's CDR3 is CASSQQAPYEQYF. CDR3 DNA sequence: TGTGCCAGCAGCCAACAAGCCCCCTACGAGCAGTACTTC.

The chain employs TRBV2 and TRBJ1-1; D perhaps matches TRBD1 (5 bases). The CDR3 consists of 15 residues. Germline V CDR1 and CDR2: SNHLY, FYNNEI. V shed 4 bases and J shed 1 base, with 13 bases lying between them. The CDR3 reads CASSGLGRSNTEAFF. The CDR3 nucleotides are TGTGCCAGCAGTGGGTTGGGACGTTCGAACACTGAAGCTTTCTTT. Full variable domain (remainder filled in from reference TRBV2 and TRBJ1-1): EPEVTQTPSHQVTQMGQEVILRCVPISNHLYFYWYRQILGQKVEFLVSFYNNEISEKSEIFDDQFSVERPDGSNFTLKIRSTKLEDSAMYFCASSGLGRSNTEAFFGQGTRLTVV.

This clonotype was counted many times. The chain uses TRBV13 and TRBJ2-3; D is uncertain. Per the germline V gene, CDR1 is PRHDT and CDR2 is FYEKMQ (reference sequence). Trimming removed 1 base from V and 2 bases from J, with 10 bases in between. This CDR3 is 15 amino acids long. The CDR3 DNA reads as TGTGCCAGCAGCTTAGAAATCAGGAACACAGATACGCAGTATTTT. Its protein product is CASSLEIRNTDTQYF.

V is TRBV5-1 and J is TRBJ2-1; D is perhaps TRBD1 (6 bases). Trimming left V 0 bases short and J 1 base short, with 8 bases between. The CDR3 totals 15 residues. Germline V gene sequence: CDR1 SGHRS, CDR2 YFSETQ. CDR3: CASSLEGVSYNEQFF. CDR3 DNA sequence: TGCGCCAGCAGCTTGGAGGGGGTTTCCTACAATGAGCAGTTCTTC.

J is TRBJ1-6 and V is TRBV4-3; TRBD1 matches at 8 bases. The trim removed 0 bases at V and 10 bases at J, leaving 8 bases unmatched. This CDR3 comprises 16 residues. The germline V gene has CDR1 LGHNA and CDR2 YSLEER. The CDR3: CASSQDGDRRGSPLHF. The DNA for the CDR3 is TGCGCCAGCAGCCAAGATGGGGACAGGCGAGGCTCACCCCTCCACTTT.

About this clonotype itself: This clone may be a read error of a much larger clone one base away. The CDR3 nucleotides read TGCAGTGTTAGAGTTGACAGCAACACCGGGGAGCTGTTTTTT. This gives the protein CSVRVDSNTGELFF. The rearrangement links TRBV20-1 to TRBJ2-2, with a weak D call TRBD1 (5 bases). This CDR3 has 14 amino acids. Germline CDR1 DFQATT, CDR2 SNEGSKA (reference sequence).

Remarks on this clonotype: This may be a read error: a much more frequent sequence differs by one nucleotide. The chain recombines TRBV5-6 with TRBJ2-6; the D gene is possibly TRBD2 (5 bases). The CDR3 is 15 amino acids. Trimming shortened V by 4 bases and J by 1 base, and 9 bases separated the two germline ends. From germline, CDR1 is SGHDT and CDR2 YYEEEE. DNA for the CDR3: TGTGCCAGCAGCGTACTAGAGTCTGGGGCCAACGTCCTGACTTTC. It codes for CASSVLESGANVLTF.

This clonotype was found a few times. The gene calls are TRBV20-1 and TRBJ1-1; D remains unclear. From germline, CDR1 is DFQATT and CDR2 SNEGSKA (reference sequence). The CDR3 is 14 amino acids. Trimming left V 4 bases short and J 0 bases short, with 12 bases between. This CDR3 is CSATSYEVNTEAFF. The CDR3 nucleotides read TGCAGTGCTACCTCTTATGAGGTGAACACTGAAGCTTTCTTT.